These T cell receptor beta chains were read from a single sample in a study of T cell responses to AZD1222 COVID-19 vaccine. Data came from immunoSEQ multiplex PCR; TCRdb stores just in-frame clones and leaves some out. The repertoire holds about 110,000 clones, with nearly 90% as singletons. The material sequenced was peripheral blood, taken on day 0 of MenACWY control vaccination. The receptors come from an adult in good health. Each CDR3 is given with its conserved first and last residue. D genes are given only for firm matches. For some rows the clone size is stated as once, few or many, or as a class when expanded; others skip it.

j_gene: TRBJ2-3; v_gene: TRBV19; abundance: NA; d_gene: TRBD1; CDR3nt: TGTGCCAGTAATGACAGGGGGCTTGGAGATACGCAGTATTTT; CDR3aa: CASNDRGLGDTQYF
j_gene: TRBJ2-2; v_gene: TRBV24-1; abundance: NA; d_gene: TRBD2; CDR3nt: TGTGCCACCCCTGGACTAGCCACGAACACCGGGGAGCTGTTTTTT; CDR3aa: CATPGLATNTGELFF
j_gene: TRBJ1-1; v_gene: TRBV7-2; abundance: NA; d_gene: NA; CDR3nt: TGTGCCAGCAGAACACAGGGGAACACTGAAGCTTTCTTT; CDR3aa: CASRTQGNTEAFF
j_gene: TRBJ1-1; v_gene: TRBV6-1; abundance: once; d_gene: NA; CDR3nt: TGTGCCAGCAGTCCGTCCCGACCCGAGACCACTGAAGCTTTCTTT; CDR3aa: CASSPSRPETTEAFF
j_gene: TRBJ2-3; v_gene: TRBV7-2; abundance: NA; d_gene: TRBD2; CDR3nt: TGTGCCAGCAGTTTGGGCGGGGGGGCCTTAGATACGCAGTATTTT; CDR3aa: CASSLGGGALDTQYF
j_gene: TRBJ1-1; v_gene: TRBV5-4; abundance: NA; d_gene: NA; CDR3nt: TGTGCCAGCAGCCGAGAGTCTCTGGACACTGAAGCTTTCTTT; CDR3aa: CASSRESLDTEAFF
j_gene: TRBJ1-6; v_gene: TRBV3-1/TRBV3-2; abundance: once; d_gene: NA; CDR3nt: TGTGCCAGCAGCCAACCACAGGGCAGGGGTTCACCCCTCCACTTT; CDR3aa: CASSQPQGRGSPLHF
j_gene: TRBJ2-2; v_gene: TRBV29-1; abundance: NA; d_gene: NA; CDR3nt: TGCAGCGGCTGGTATCGGGCCGGGGAGCTGTTTTTT; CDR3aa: CSGWYRAGELFF
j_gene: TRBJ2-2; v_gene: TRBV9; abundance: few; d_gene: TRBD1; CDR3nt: TGTGCCAGCAGCGTAGAGGGACAGGGTAGCGGGGAGCTGTTTTTT; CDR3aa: CASSVEGQGSGELFF
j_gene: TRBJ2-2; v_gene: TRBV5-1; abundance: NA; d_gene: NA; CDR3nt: TGCGCCAGCAGCTTAGGGCAGGGTAACACCGGGGAGCTGTTTTTT; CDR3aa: CASSLGQGNTGELFF
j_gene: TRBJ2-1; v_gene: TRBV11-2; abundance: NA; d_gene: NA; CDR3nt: TGTGCCAGCGGCCACCGTGGGGGGTCGAATGAGCAGTTCTTC; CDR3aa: CASGHRGGSNEQFF
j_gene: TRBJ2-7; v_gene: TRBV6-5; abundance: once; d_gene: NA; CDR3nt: TGTGCCAGCAGTTACAACGCCCAAGAGGGGAAATACGAGCAGTACTTC; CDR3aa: CASSYNAQEGKYEQYF
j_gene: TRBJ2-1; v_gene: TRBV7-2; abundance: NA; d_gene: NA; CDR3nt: TGTGCCAGCAGCTACGCAGGGGTGGGAGATGAGCAGTTCTTC; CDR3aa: CASSYAGVGDEQFF
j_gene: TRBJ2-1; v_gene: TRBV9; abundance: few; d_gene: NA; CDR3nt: TGTGCCAGCAGCGTAACCTCGAGCTCCTACAATGAGCAGTTCTTC; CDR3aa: CASSVTSSSYNEQFF
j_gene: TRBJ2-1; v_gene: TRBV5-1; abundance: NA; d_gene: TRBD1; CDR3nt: TGCGCCAGCAGCAGTGAGCAGGGGGCCTACAATGAGCAGTTCTTC; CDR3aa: CASSSEQGAYNEQFF
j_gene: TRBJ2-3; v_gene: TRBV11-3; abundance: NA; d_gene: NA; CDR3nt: TGTGCCAGCAGCCTCTCTACAGATACGCAGTATTTT; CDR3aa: CASSLSTDTQYF
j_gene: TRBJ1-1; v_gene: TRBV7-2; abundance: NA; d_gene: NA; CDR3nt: TGTGCCAGCAGCTTAGATCTTCCTGAAGCTTTCTTT; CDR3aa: CASSLDLPEAFF
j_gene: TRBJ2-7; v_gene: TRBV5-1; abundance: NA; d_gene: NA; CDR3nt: TGCGCCAGCAGCGAAGGGATATCCTACGAGCAGTACTTC; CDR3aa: CASSEGISYEQYF
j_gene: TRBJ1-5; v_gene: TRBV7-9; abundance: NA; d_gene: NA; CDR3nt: TGTGCCAGCAGCTTAGGAGGGGGAGATCAGCCCCAGCATTTT; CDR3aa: CASSLGGGDQPQHF
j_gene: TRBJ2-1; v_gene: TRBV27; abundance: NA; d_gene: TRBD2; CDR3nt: TGTGCCAGCAGTTTATTTGGAAGCGGGGGAAACAATGAGCAGTTCTTC; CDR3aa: CASSLFGSGGNNEQFF
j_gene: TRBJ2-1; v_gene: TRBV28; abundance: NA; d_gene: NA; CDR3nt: TGTGCCAGCAGCAGGGGAAAAATTTATGAGCAGTTCTTC; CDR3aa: CASSRGKIYEQFF
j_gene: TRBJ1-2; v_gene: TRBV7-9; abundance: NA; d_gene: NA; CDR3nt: TGTGCCAGCAGCTTAACCGGGACTCAGGCAATCTATGGCTACACCTTC; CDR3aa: CASSLTGTQAIYGYTF
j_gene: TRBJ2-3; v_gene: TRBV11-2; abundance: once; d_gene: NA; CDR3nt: TGTGCCAGCAGGAGCATCACAGATACGCAGTATTTT; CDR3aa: CASRSITDTQYF
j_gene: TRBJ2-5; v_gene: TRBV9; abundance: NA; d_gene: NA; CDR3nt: TGTGCCAGCAGCGAGGAGATAGGGGAGACCCAGTACTTC; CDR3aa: CASSEEIGETQYF
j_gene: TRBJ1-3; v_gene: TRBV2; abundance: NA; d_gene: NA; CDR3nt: TGTGCCAGCAGTGAAGCCGGATACACCATATATTTT; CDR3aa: CASSEAGYTIYF
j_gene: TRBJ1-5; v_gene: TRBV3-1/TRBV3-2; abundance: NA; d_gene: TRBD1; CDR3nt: TGTGCCAGCAGCCCACAGGGGGCTATCCCCAATCAGCCCCAGCATTTT; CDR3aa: CASSPQGAIPNQPQHF
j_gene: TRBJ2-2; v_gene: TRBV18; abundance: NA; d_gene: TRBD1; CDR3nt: TGTGCCAGCTCGCCGGGACAGGACACCGGGGAGCTGTTTTTT; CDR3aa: CASSPGQDTGELFF
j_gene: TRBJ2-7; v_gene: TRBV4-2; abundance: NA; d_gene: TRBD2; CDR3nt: TGTGCCAGCAGCCAAGAGCAGCGGGGGGGCCCCTACGAGCAGTACTTC; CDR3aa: CASSQEQRGGPYEQYF
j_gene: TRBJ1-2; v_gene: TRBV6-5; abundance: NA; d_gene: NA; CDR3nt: TGTGCCAGCAGTTACACAGACACTCCCTCCGGGGGCTACACCTTC; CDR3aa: CASSYTDTPSGGYTF
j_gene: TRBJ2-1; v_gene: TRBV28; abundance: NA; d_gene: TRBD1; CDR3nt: TGTGCCAGCAGTACCCGGGACAGGTCCTACAATGAGCAGTTCTTC; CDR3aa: CASSTRDRSYNEQFF
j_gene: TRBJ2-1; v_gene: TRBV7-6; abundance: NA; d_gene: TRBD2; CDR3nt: TGTGCCAGCAGCTTAGGGTCTCCGGGGACTAGCGGGAGCGGGGCGTACAATGAGCAGTTCTTC; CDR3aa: CASSLGSPGTSGSGAYNEQFF
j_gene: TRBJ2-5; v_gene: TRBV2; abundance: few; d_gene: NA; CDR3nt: TGTGCCAGCAGTGGGGCCAGCAATCTAGAGACCCAGTACTTC; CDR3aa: CASSGASNLETQYF
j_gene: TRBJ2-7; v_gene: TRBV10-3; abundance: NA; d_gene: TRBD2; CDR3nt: TGTGCCATCTTTGGAAAAATACGGGAGCAGCTCCTCCGGGGGGACGAGCAGTACTTC; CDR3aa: CAIFGKIREQLLRGDEQYF
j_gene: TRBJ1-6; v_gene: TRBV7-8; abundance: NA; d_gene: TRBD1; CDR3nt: TGTGCCAGCAGCCCCCGACGACAGGGGAGTAATTCACCCCTCCACTTT; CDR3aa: CASSPRRQGSNSPLHF
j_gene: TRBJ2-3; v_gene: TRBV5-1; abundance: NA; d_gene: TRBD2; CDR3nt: TGCGCCAGCAGCTCACTTCTAGCGGGGGGCACAGATACGCAGTATTTT; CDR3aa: CASSSLLAGGTDTQYF
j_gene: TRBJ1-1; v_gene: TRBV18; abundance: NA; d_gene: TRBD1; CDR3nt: TGTGCCAGCTCACCACCCACGGACAGGTTGAACACTGAAGCTTTCTTT; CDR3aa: CASSPPTDRLNTEAFF
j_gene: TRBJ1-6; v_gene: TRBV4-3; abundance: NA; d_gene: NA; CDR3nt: TGCGCCAGCAGCCAAGATTGGGGAGGGACTAATTCACCCCTCCACTTT; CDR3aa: CASSQDWGGTNSPLHF
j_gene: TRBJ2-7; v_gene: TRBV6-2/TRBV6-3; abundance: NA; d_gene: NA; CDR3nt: TGTGCCAGCAGTTACACATACGAGCAGTACTTC; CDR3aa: CASSYTYEQYF
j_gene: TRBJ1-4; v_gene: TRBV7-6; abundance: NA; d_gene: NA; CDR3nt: TGTGCCAGCAGCTTAGTGAGCCCAGGCCCCCTGTTTTTT; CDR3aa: CASSLVSPGPLFF
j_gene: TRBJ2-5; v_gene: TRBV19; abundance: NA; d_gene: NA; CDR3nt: TGTGCCAGTAGTATTAGCAGGGGCGGGGGAGAGACCCAGTACTTC; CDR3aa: CASSISRGGGETQYF
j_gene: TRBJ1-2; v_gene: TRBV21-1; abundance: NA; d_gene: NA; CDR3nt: TGTGCCAGCAGCAAGGGGGGACAGGTCAGGGACTCCTATGGCTACACCTTC; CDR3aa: CASSKGGQVRDSYGYTF